Listed below are T cell receptor beta chains from one sample, sequenced in a study of CD8+CD57+ T cells in acquired aplastic anemia. TCRdb re-analysed the reads in MiXCR, keeping a single row per CDR3 protein. The table lists some 140,000 distinct CDR3 sequences, over 50% of them singletons. The sequencing input was sorted CD4+, CD8+, or CD8+CD57+ T cells (not recorded which) from PBMCs. The receptors here all came from a human donor with aplastic anemia. Both conserved end residues are part of each CDR3. The order of the fields is clone size, D gene, V gene, J gene, CDR3 DNA, CDR3 protein. A D gene is named only where the DNA matches it firmly. Not every row has a clone size; where given, it reads once, few, many or a size class.

clone_size: .; d_call: TRBD1; v_call: TRBV6-1; j_call: TRBJ1-1; cdr3_nt: TGTGCCAGCAGCAGCTCACAGGGGGCAAGAACTGAAGCTTTCTTT; cdr3_aa: CASSSSQGARTEAFF
clone_size: many; d_call: .; v_call: TRBV7-9; j_call: TRBJ2-5; cdr3_nt: TGTGCCAGCAGTTCTCCAGGGTTCGGTGGAGAGACCCAGTACTTC; cdr3_aa: CASSSPGFGGETQYF
clone_size: .; d_call: .; v_call: TRBV9; j_call: TRBJ2-2; cdr3_nt: TGTGCCAGCAGCGGTTCGAGAAGCACCGGGGAGCTGTTTTTT; cdr3_aa: CASSGSRSTGELFF
clone_size: .; d_call: .; v_call: TRBV7-3; j_call: TRBJ1-2; cdr3_nt: TGTGCCAGCAGCTTAGGCCGGGGCAGTCCTTCCTATGGCTACACCTTC; cdr3_aa: CASSLGRGSPSYGYTF
clone_size: .; d_call: TRBD2; v_call: TRBV7-2; j_call: TRBJ2-1; cdr3_nt: TGTGCCAGCAGCCCCCGGACTAGCCATGAGCAGTTCTTC; cdr3_aa: CASSPRTSHEQFF
clone_size: .; d_call: .; v_call: TRBV5-4; j_call: TRBJ1-6; cdr3_nt: TGTGCCAGCAGCTTAGCGGGCAGTGGTAATTCACCCCTCCACTTT; cdr3_aa: CASSLAGSGNSPLHF
clone_size: .; d_call: TRBD2; v_call: TRBV24-1; j_call: TRBJ2-3; cdr3_nt: TGTGCCACCAGTGATTTCCCGCCAGCGGGAGCGGGTGATACGCAGTATTTT; cdr3_aa: CATSDFPPAGAGDTQYF
clone_size: many; d_call: TRBD1; v_call: TRBV20-1; j_call: TRBJ1-2; cdr3_nt: TGCAGTGCCCCACGCCCGGGACAGGGGGCAGCATATGGCTACACCTTC; cdr3_aa: CSAPRPGQGAAYGYTF
clone_size: .; d_call: TRBD1; v_call: TRBV10-2; j_call: TRBJ1-1; cdr3_nt: TGCGCCAGCAGTGAGTACGGTACAGGGGACCTGAACACTGAAGCTTTCTTT; cdr3_aa: CASSEYGTGDLNTEAFF
clone_size: .; d_call: .; v_call: TRBV7-8; j_call: TRBJ2-3; cdr3_nt: TGTGCCAGCAGCTTATTGGGGGGCGCAGATACGCAGTATTTT; cdr3_aa: CASSLLGGADTQYF
clone_size: many; d_call: TRBD2; v_call: TRBV7-9; j_call: TRBJ2-7; cdr3_nt: TGTGCCAGCAGCTCGGGGGGTACCCACGAGCAGTACTTC; cdr3_aa: CASSSGGTHEQYF
clone_size: .; d_call: .; v_call: TRBV15; j_call: TRBJ1-2; cdr3_nt: TGTGCCACCAGCAGAGGAGGGGGTGGCTACACCTTC; cdr3_aa: CATSRGGGGYTF
clone_size: once; d_call: .; v_call: TRBV7-7; j_call: TRBJ2-1; cdr3_nt: TGTGCTAGCAGCTTGCTCGAGAGTAATGAGCAGTTCTTC; cdr3_aa: CASSLLESNEQFF
clone_size: .; d_call: .; v_call: TRBV25-1; j_call: TRBJ2-7; cdr3_nt: TGTGCCAGCAGCCCCCCCTTATTACGCGAGCAGTACTTC; cdr3_aa: CASSPPLLREQYF
clone_size: .; d_call: .; v_call: TRBV7-9; j_call: TRBJ2-2; cdr3_nt: TGTGCCAGCAGCTTAGAACGTTCTGCCGGGGAGCTGTTTTTT; cdr3_aa: CASSLERSAGELFF
clone_size: .; d_call: .; v_call: TRBV6-1; j_call: TRBJ2-5; cdr3_nt: TGTGCCAGCAGACCTCCGACAGTGAAGGGCGGGGAGACCCAGTACTTC; cdr3_aa: CASRPPTVKGGETQYF
clone_size: many; d_call: TRBD1; v_call: TRBV27; j_call: TRBJ2-2; cdr3_nt: TGTGCCAGCAACACGGACAGGGGGCCAAACGCCGGGGAGCTGTTTTTT; cdr3_aa: CASNTDRGPNAGELFF
clone_size: many; d_call: .; v_call: TRBV4-2; j_call: TRBJ1-6; cdr3_nt: TGTGCCAGCAGCCAGTCCGGGGGCGATAATTCACCCCTCCACTTT; cdr3_aa: CASSQSGGDNSPLHF
clone_size: few; d_call: .; v_call: TRBV27; j_call: TRBJ1-1; cdr3_nt: TGTGCCAGCAGTTTATCGTCCCCGTTGAGAACCACTGAAGCTTTCTTT; cdr3_aa: CASSLSSPLRTTEAFF
clone_size: .; d_call: TRBD1; v_call: TRBV29-1; j_call: TRBJ2-7; cdr3_nt: TGCAGCGTTGCGAATCCGGGACAGGGGTTCTACGAGCAGTACTTC; cdr3_aa: CSVANPGQGFYEQYF
clone_size: .; d_call: TRBD2; v_call: TRBV9; j_call: TRBJ2-7; cdr3_nt: TGTGCCAGCAGAGGGGCTAGCGGGAGCTACGAGCAGTACTTC; cdr3_aa: CASRGASGSYEQYF
clone_size: .; d_call: .; v_call: TRBV10-3; j_call: TRBJ1-6; cdr3_nt: TGTGCCAGCAGTTTCCCAATGGGGAAAGGGCCCTCACCCCTCCACTTT; cdr3_aa: CASSFPMGKGPSPLHF
clone_size: .; d_call: .; v_call: TRBV24-1; j_call: TRBJ2-3; cdr3_nt: TGTGCCACCAGTGATTTGAATCGGGATTGGGATCCAGATACGCAGTATTTT; cdr3_aa: CATSDLNRDWDPDTQYF
clone_size: many; d_call: .; v_call: TRBV7-9; j_call: TRBJ1-2; cdr3_nt: TGTGCCAGCAGCTTAAATTACAGGGCCTGCTTC; cdr3_aa: CASSLNYRACF
clone_size: many; d_call: TRBD2; v_call: TRBV7-3; j_call: TRBJ2-7; cdr3_nt: TGTGCCAGCAGCGAAGCGGGGGGATCCTACGAGCAGTACTTC; cdr3_aa: CASSEAGGSYEQYF
clone_size: few; d_call: TRBD2; v_call: TRBV25-1; j_call: TRBJ2-3; cdr3_nt: TGTGCCAGCAGTGAGGGGCTAGCGGGGCCAAGCACAGATACGCAGTATTTT; cdr3_aa: CASSEGLAGPSTDTQYF
clone_size: .; d_call: .; v_call: TRBV7-3; j_call: TRBJ1-5; cdr3_nt: TGTGCCAGCGGCCACGGGGGAGGTCAGCCCCAGCATTTT; cdr3_aa: CASGHGGGQPQHF
clone_size: .; d_call: .; v_call: TRBV7-8; j_call: TRBJ2-5; cdr3_nt: TGTGCCAGCAGCTTACTCCCTTGGGGGGCTCAGTACCAAGAGACCCAGTACTTC; cdr3_aa: CASSLLPWGAQYQETQYF
clone_size: many; d_call: .; v_call: TRBV5-6; j_call: TRBJ2-3; cdr3_nt: TGTGCCAGCAGCTTGGCGGGGGCGGCAGATACGCAGTATTTT; cdr3_aa: CASSLAGAADTQYF
clone_size: .; d_call: .; v_call: TRBV5-1; j_call: TRBJ2-1; cdr3_nt: TGCGCCAGCAGCTTGGTTTCGGACAATGAGCAGTTCTTC; cdr3_aa: CASSLVSDNEQFF
clone_size: many; d_call: .; v_call: TRBV4-1; j_call: TRBJ1-6; cdr3_nt: TGCGCCAGCAGCCAAGATGGCCAGGGTGGTTCACCCCTCCACTTT; cdr3_aa: CASSQDGQGGSPLHF
clone_size: .; d_call: .; v_call: TRBV7-9; j_call: TRBJ2-7; cdr3_nt: TGTGCCAGCGGCCTGGGTAACGAGCAGTACTTC; cdr3_aa: CASGLGNEQYF
clone_size: few; d_call: .; v_call: TRBV15; j_call: TRBJ2-7; cdr3_nt: TGTGCCACCAGCAGAGAGGACTCCTACGAGCAGTACTTC; cdr3_aa: CATSREDSYEQYF
clone_size: many; d_call: .; v_call: TRBV12-3/TRBV12-4; j_call: TRBJ2-3; cdr3_nt: TGTGCCAGCAGTTTAATCCCAGATACGCAGTATTTT; cdr3_aa: CASSLIPDTQYF
clone_size: .; d_call: .; v_call: TRBV20-1; j_call: TRBJ1-2; cdr3_nt: TGCAGTGCTGCCGAATTATATGGCTACACCTTC; cdr3_aa: CSAAELYGYTF
clone_size: .; d_call: TRBD1; v_call: TRBV29-1; j_call: TRBJ1-1; cdr3_nt: TGCAGCGTTGGACAGGGCCTGAACACTGAAGCTTTCTTT; cdr3_aa: CSVGQGLNTEAFF
clone_size: many; d_call: .; v_call: TRBV19; j_call: TRBJ2-3; cdr3_nt: TGTGCCAGTAGTATTGGGGGGGCAATCACAGATACGCAGTATTTT; cdr3_aa: CASSIGGAITDTQYF
clone_size: few; d_call: .; v_call: TRBV29-1; j_call: TRBJ2-7; cdr3_nt: TGCAGCGTTGTGTCCCCTCAGGTGTGGGGGGACGAGCAGTACTTC; cdr3_aa: CSVVSPQVWGDEQYF
clone_size: many; d_call: .; v_call: TRBV7-9; j_call: TRBJ1-1; cdr3_nt: TGTGCCAGCAGCTCCACAGGTTCCACTGAAGCTTTCTTT; cdr3_aa: CASSSTGSTEAFF